These 12 T cell receptor beta chains were sequenced from one sample in a study of blood T cell repertoires in COVID-19. Produced via immunoSEQ multiplex PCR; TCRdb's table is partial and in-frame only. The table has roughly 250,000 clones, approximately 90% seen once. Sequencing used peripheral blood. These receptors originate from a man under 40 with acute or convalescent COVID-19.

This rearrangement joins TRBV5-1 to TRBJ2-4, with 7 positions matching TRBD2. CDR1 is SGHRS, CDR2 YFSETQ, per germline. The CDR3 length is 12 residues. Unmatched junction bases numbered 6, after V lost 7 bases and J lost 8 bases. In nucleotides, the CDR3 is TGCGCCAGCCGCGGGGAGGGGTACATTCAGTACTTC. Protein: CASRGEGYIQYF.

The rearrangement joins TRBV10-1 to TRBJ1-5, with D maybe TRBD1 (5 bases). The CDR3 contains 15 residues. The germline CDR1 and CDR2 sequences are WNHNN and SYGVQD (reference sequence). The V gene lost 1 base and the J gene lost 3 bases, with 10 bases spanning the gap. The CDR3, as DNA: TGCGCCAGCAGTGAGTATGACAGCGCCAATCAGCCCCAGCATTTT. The encoded protein is CASSEYDSANQPQHF.

This clone was observed a few times. This chain links TRBV10-1 with TRBJ2-7, with TRBD1 matching over 7 bases. The germline V gene has CDR1 WNHNN and CDR2 SYGVQD (reference sequence). The CDR3 totals 18 residues. With V trimmed by 6 bases and J by 4 bases, 21 bases remained unmatched. The CDR3 DNA is TGCGCCAGCAGGGGATTTTTGGGGGAACAGGGGAAGGGATACGAGCAGTACTTC. It codes for CASRGFLGEQGKGYEQYF.

The rearrangement links TRBV19 to TRBJ2-1; TRBD2 aligns across 7 bases. Trimming cost V 5 bases and J 4 bases; bases outside gene matches: 5. In germline, CDR1 is LNHDA, CDR2 SQIVND (reference sequence). This CDR3 has 14 residues. CDR3 nucleotides: TGTGCCAGTAGTTGGGGGGGACGGTACAATGAGCAGTTCTTC. Amino acids: CASSWGGRYNEQFF.

The rearrangement joins TRBV19 to TRBJ2-1; possibly TRBD1 for D (5 bases). V lost 4 bases and J 5 bases, leaving 12 bases between the germline ends. The CDR3 spans 14 residues. In germline, CDR1 is LNHDA, CDR2 SQIVND (reference sequence). DNA for the CDR3: TGTGCCAGTAGTAGTAATGACAGACACAATGAGCAGTTCTTC. This sequence encodes CASSSNDRHNEQFF.

The chain links TRBV9 to TRBJ2-1; TRBD2 is a possible D gene (6 bases). The CDR3 has 14 amino acids. CDR1 is SGDLS and CDR2 is YYNGEE in the germline V gene. Trimming stripped 2 bases from V and 2 bases from J, with 8 bases between. CDR3 residues: CASSVGGAYNEQFF. CDR3 coding DNA: TGTGCCAGCAGCGTGGGGGGAGCCTACAATGAGCAGTTCTTC. Full variable domain (outside the CDR3, taken from reference TRBV9 and TRBJ2-1): DSGVTQTPKHLITATGQRVTLRCSPRSGDLSVYWYQQSLDQGLQFLIQYYNGEERAKGNILERFSAQQFPDLHSELNLSSLELGDSALYFCASSVGGAYNEQFFGPGTRLTVL.

A single count supports this clone. CDR3 sequence (DNA): TGTGCCAGCACACTCAATGGGGAGAACTATGGCTACACCTTC. This translates into CASTLNGENYGYTF. The chain recombines TRBV18 with TRBJ1-2; D gene ambiguous. V gave up 8 bases and J gave up 2 bases, with 15 bases separating them. The CDR3 covers 14 residues. The germline CDR1 and CDR2 sequences are KGHSH and LQKENI.

The CDR3 DNA is TGTGCCAGCAGCACCCGGGTAGCGGGGGCGGGGGAGACCCAGTACTTC. It is translated as CASSTRVAGAGETQYF. The rearrangement joins TRBV7-2 to TRBJ2-5, with TRBD2 matching 9 bases. The V gene end was trimmed by 5 bases and the J gene end by 5 bases; junction bases not matched to a gene: 12. Germline CDR1 and CDR2: SGHTA and FQGNSA. This CDR3 is built from 16 residues.

The rearrangement joins TRBV6-6 to TRBJ2-1, with 12 nucleotides matching TRBD2. The J segment lost 7 bases and the V segment lost 5 bases, leaving 6 bases of the junction unmatched. There are 15 residues in the CDR3. The germline V gene has CDR1 MNHNY and CDR2 SVGAGI (reference sequence). The CDR3 protein is CASSRASGGANEQFF. The CDR3 DNA is TGTGCCAGCAGTCGAGCTAGCGGGGGGGCGAATGAGCAGTTCTTC.

CDR3 sequence (DNA): TGCAGCGTCGTTCGCGGGGGGAGGGATGGCTACACCTTC. Its protein product is CSVVRGGRDGYTF. V and J are TRBV29-1 and TRBJ1-2, with D possibly being TRBD1 (5 bases). CDR1 SQVTM and CDR2 ANQGSEA come from the germline V gene. Between the trimmed V and J ends, which lost 6 bases and 6 bases, there was a span of 17 bases. CDR3 length equals 13 residues.

This clone was counted only a few times. This chain connects TRBV6-5 to TRBJ1-6; possible D gene TRBD1, 5 bases. CDR1 and CDR2 (germline): MNHEY, SVGAGI. The CDR3 loop spans 14 amino acids. Trimming shortened V by 7 bases and J by 7 bases, and 14 bases separated the two germline ends. CDR3 loop: CASNPLPGNSPLHF. The CDR3 coding sequence is TGTGCCAGCAACCCCCTCCCAGGGAATTCACCCCTCCACTTT.

The chain links TRBV28 to TRBJ2-1, with D tentatively TRBD1 (6 bases). Germline loops: CDR1 MDHEN, CDR2 SYDVKM. The CDR3 runs to 13 residues. Trimming stripped 1 base from V and 9 bases from J, with 10 bases between. CDR3 loop: CASSLFGGSEQFF. CDR3 coding DNA: TGTGCCAGCAGTTTATTTGGGGGCTCTGAGCAGTTCTTC.